The 4 T cell receptor beta chains below were found in one sample sequenced in a study of shared clonotypes between healthy human individuals. TCRdb keeps only in-frame clones here, not all; method: immunoSEQ multiplex PCR. The data show around 510,000 clones, with about 96% seen just once and 0.055% to 0.075% held by the top ten. The sequenced material came from naive CD4+ T cells sorted from blood. The sample's subset: CD45RA+ positively selected. The receptor set was obtained from a woman in her twenties or thirties in good health.

The chain employs TRBV11-1 and TRBJ2-7; the D call may be TRBD1 or TRBD2 (5 bases each). V dropped 6 bases and J dropped 2 bases, with 14 bases sitting between them. CDR1 and CDR2 (germline): SGHAT, FQDESV (reference sequence). This CDR3 contains 14 residues. The CDR3 sequence is CASRPGTETYEQYF. For the CDR3, the DNA is TGTGCCAGCAGGCCCGGGACGGAAACCTACGAGCAGTACTTC. Looking up the rest from reference TRBV11-1 and TRBJ2-7 gives the full variable domain: EAEVAQSPRYKITEKSQAVAFWCDPISGHATLYWYRQILGQGPELLVQFQDESVVDDSQLPKDRFSAERLKGVDSTLKIQPAELGDSAMYLCASRPGTETYEQYFGPGTRLTVT.

This rearrangement joins TRBV7-6 to TRBJ2-7, with TRBD2 identical over 10 bases. V dropped 5 bases and J dropped 3; count of bases not matched to a gene: 7. Germline loops: CDR1 SGHVS, CDR2 FNYEAQ. This CDR3 comprises 15 residues. This CDR3 is CASSARLAGFYEQYF. In nucleotides, the CDR3 is TGTGCCAGCAGCGCCCGACTAGCGGGTTTCTACGAGCAGTACTTC.

This chain links TRBV28 with TRBJ1-4, with D unclear. The ends were cut back, 6 bases at V and 13 bases at J, with 18 bases in the middle. Germline CDR1 MDHEN, CDR2 SYDVKM. The CDR3 length is 13 residues. CDR3: CASRSGTVGRLFF. CDR3 nucleotide sequence: TGTGCCAGCAGGTCGGGCACGGTGGGTAGACTGTTTTTT.

The rearrangement links TRBV19 to TRBJ2-3; D is possibly TRBD2 (6 bases). This CDR3 spans 12 amino acids. Trimming pared 5 bases from V and 7 bases from J, leaving 10 bases between. Germline CDR1 and CDR2: LNHDA and SQIVND (reference sequence). CDR3 DNA sequence: TGTGCCAGTAGTCGCCGGGGGTATACGCAGTATTTT. As protein: CASSRRGYTQYF. Variable domain in full (rest from reference TRBV19 and TRBJ2-3): DGGITQSPKYLFRKEGQNVTLSCEQNLNHDAMYWYRQDPGQGLRLIYYSQIVNDFQKGDIAEGYSVSREKKESFPLTVTSAQKNPTAFYLCASSRRGYTQYFGPGTRLTVL.